Listed below are T cell receptor beta chains from one sample, sequenced in a study of OX40 agonist ivuxolimab in advanced cancers. Using immunoSEQ multiplex PCR, the repertoire was profiled, and TCRdb retains in-frame clones only, with some absent. The sample lists about 89,000 clones; roughly 93% were seen once. Sequenced here: CD4+ or CD8+ T cells sorted from blood, sampled in a trial of the OX40 agonist ivuxolimab. These receptors were obtained from an adult with an advanced solid tumor such as melanoma, head and neck, liver or kidney cancer. Each CDR3 is given with its conserved first and last residue. D genes are given only for firm matches. Only some rows state a clone size, as once, few, many or a class for expanded clones.

NA	NA	TRBV7-3	TRBJ1-6	TGTGCCAGCAGCTTATTGGGGGCACAGCTCTCACCCCTCCACTTT	CASSLLGAQLSPLHF
NA	few	TRBV19	TRBJ1-2	TGTGCCACTAGAGACGGAAACTATGGCTACACCTTC	CATRDGNYGYTF
NA	NA	TRBV21-1	TRBJ2-3	TGTGCCAGCAGTAAAAGACCGGGTAGCCCGCAAGATACGCAGTATTTT	CASSKRPGSPQDTQYF
NA	NA	TRBV28	TRBJ1-1	TGTGCCAGCACCAACGCAGGGCGGTCGGTCACTGAAGCTTTCTTT	CASTNAGRSVTEAFF
NA	NA	TRBV6-5	TRBJ1-3	TGTGCCAGCAGTTACTCGACCAGGGCGAACACCATATATTTT	CASSYSTRANTIYF
TRBD1	NA	TRBV29-1	TRBJ1-1	TGCAGCGTTGTGGGGACAGCGAACACTGAAGCTTTCTTT	CSVVGTANTEAFF
NA	once	TRBV30	TRBJ1-2	TGTGCCTGGAGTGTACTGGTTACAGCTGATGGCTACACCTTC	CAWSVLVTADGYTF
NA	NA	TRBV27	TRBJ2-6	TGTGCCAGCAGCCTCCCGGGGCGCGGGGCCAACGTCCTGACTTTC	CASSLPGRGANVLTF
TRBD2	once	TRBV18	TRBJ2-1	TGTGCCAGCTCAGGAACCACCGGGACTAGCTACAATGAGCAGTTCTTC	CASSGTTGTSYNEQFF
TRBD1	NA	TRBV18	TRBJ2-6	TGTGCCAGCTTCCGGGACAGGGTTCTCTCTGGGGCCAACGTCCTGACTTTC	CASFRDRVLSGANVLTF
TRBD1	once	TRBV4-1	TRBJ1-4	TGCGCCAGCAGCGGAGGGGGGACAGGTTGGGGTGAAAAACTGTTTTTT	CASSGGGTGWGEKLFF
TRBD1	NA	TRBV11-2	TRBJ2-7	TGTGCCAGCAGCTTTACGACAGGGGGCGGGAACGAGCAGTACTTC	CASSFTTGGGNEQYF
NA	NA	TRBV5-1	TRBJ1-2	TGCGCCAGCAGCTACATCGGGGCAGGGTATGGCTACACCTTC	CASSYIGAGYGYTF
NA	NA	TRBV5-1	TRBJ2-5	TGCGCCAGCAGCTTGGTGGGTGAAGAGACCCAGTACTTC	CASSLVGEETQYF
NA	NA	TRBV5-1	TRBJ2-1	TGCGCCAGCAGTTCTTCCCGGGCAGGGGTTTACAATGAGCAGTTCTTC	CASSSSRAGVYNEQFF
NA	NA	TRBV7-9	TRBJ1-1	TGTGCCAGCAGCTTAGTTACTGAAGCTTTCTTT	CASSLVTEAFF
TRBD1	NA	TRBV5-1	TRBJ2-5	TGCGCCAGCAGCCTACAGGACGCAGGGGGCCAAGAGACCCAGTACTTC	CASSLQDAGGQETQYF
NA	NA	TRBV30	TRBJ2-5	TGTGCCTGGAGTTCCGCAGGGAGAGAGACCCAGTACTTC	CAWSSAGRETQYF
TRBD2	once	TRBV4-1	TRBJ2-7	TGCGCCAGCAGCCAAGTACTAGCGGGGGACTCCTACGAGCAGTACTTC	CASSQVLAGDSYEQYF
NA	NA	TRBV27	TRBJ1-5	TGTGCCAGCAGTTTGGGCTCGGGGGGGAATCAGCCCCAGCATTTT	CASSLGSGGNQPQHF
NA	NA	TRBV7-8	TRBJ1-5	TGTGCCAGCAGCTTAGCGCTCGCAGGGCCCCAGCCCCAGCATTTT	CASSLALAGPQPQHF
NA	NA	TRBV5-1	TRBJ2-5	TGCGCCAGCAGTGGGGGGCGGAACCAAGAGACCCAGTACTTC	CASSGGRNQETQYF
NA	NA	TRBV27	TRBJ2-2	TGTGCCAGCAGTTTATTCACCGCAAACACCGGGGAGCTGTTTTTT	CASSLFTANTGELFF
TRBD2	NA	TRBV2	TRBJ2-5	TGTGCCAGCAAGCGGGGGGGCGAGACCCAGTACTTC	CASKRGGETQYF
NA	NA	TRBV5-1	TRBJ1-1	TGCGCCAGCAGCCCTGGATCGAGGGGCACTGAAGCTTTCTTT	CASSPGSRGTEAFF
NA	once	TRBV7-8	TRBJ2-1	TGTGCCAGCAGCTCGATTACTTCTCGTGCTAGCGATGAGCAGTTCTTC	CASSSITSRASDEQFF
NA	NA	TRBV5-1	TRBJ2-5	TGCGCCAGCAGCTTATCGCAAGAGACCCAGTACTTC	CASSLSQETQYF
TRBD1	NA	TRBV6-1	TRBJ1-5	TGTGCCAGCAGTGAAGAGACAGGGAATCAGCCCCAGCATTTT	CASSEETGNQPQHF
NA	NA	TRBV19	TRBJ1-5	TGTGCCAGTAGTCCCCTGGTGGGGGCCAGCGGTCAGCCCCAGCATTTT	CASSPLVGASGQPQHF
TRBD1	NA	TRBV29-1	TRBJ2-7	TGCAGCGCCGACCGATCGGATCAGGGGACAGGGGAGCAGTACTTC	CSADRSDQGTGEQYF
NA	NA	TRBV20-1	TRBJ1-2	TGCAGTGCCCCCGTAGCATCGAGCTACACCTTC	CSAPVASSYTF
NA	NA	TRBV7-2	TRBJ2-6	TGTGCCAGCAGGCTAGGGTCCGGGGCCAACGTCCTGACTTTC	CASRLGSGANVLTF
NA	NA	TRBV6-5	TRBJ2-1	TGTGCCAGCAGTTACGGTCAGGGCTCCTACAATGAGCAGTTCTTC	CASSYGQGSYNEQFF
TRBD1	NA	TRBV6-5	TRBJ1-1	TGTGCCAGCAGTAGGGACAGGGAGAACACTGAAGCTTTCTTT	CASSRDRENTEAFF
TRBD1	NA	TRBV6-5	TRBJ2-2	TGTGCCAGCAGTGGCGACAGGGAGTTCAGCGGGGAGCTGTTTTTT	CASSGDREFSGELFF
NA	NA	TRBV30	TRBJ2-3	TGTGCCTCTTCGTTGAGGGCCCCGTCTAGCACAGATACGCAGTATTTT	CASSLRAPSSTDTQYF
NA	NA	TRBV19	TRBJ2-7	TGTGCCAGCGACCGGGACGGAAATGCCTACGAGCAGTACTTC	CASDRDGNAYEQYF
NA	NA	TRBV2	TRBJ1-5	TGTGCCAGCGGTAATAGCAATCAGCCCCAGCATTTT	CASGNSNQPQHF
NA	NA	TRBV5-4	TRBJ2-1	TGTGCCAGCAGCCTCGACAGTGGGCCCTACAATGAGCAGTTCTTC	CASSLDSGPYNEQFF
TRBD2	NA	TRBV4-1	TRBJ2-1	TGCGCCAGCAGCCAAGCTAGCGGGGGGGGCAATGAGCAGTTCTTC	CASSQASGGGNEQFF
NA	NA	TRBV7-9	TRBJ2-3	TGTGCCAGCCCGGGTGAGCACCTAGATTTT	CASPGEHLDF
TRBD2	NA	TRBV15	TRBJ2-7	TGTGCCACCAGCAGGCCTCTGGGGGGGTTCTACGAGCAGTACTTC	CATSRPLGGFYEQYF
NA	NA	TRBV7-2	TRBJ2-5	TGTGCCAGCAGCTTAGGGGGTGGTAGGGAAGAGACCCAGTACTTC	CASSLGGGREETQYF
NA	NA	TRBV30	TRBJ1-5	TGTGCCTGGAGTTACGAGGGTAATCAGCCCCAGCATTTT	CAWSYEGNQPQHF
NA	NA	TRBV27	TRBJ2-5	TGTGCCAGCAGTTTATCGGGGACCACCCCGGGGACCCAGTACTTC	CASSLSGTTPGTQYF
NA	once	TRBV5-6	TRBJ2-2	TGTGCCAGCAGCTTGGAAGAGCCCGGGGAGCTGTTTTTT	CASSLEEPGELFF
NA	NA	TRBV7-2	TRBJ2-7	TGTGCCAGCAGCTTATATAGAAACTACGAGCAGTACTTC	CASSLYRNYEQYF
TRBD2	NA	TRBV4-3	TRBJ2-7	TGCGCCAGCAGCCTCTTAACGGGAGGAACGTACGAGCAGTACTTC	CASSLLTGGTYEQYF
NA	NA	TRBV4-3	TRBJ2-3	TGCGCCAGCAGCCTCAGACGAGGAGAAACTGGGGATACGCAGTATTTT	CASSLRRGETGDTQYF
NA	NA	TRBV4-3	TRBJ2-1	TGCGCCAGCAGCCAAGTGACAGGTCTGAATGAGCAGTTCTTC	CASSQVTGLNEQFF
TRBD2	once	TRBV7-9	TRBJ2-7	TGTGCCAGCAGCCCTAGCGGGAGCTGGGTCGAGCAGTACTTC	CASSPSGSWVEQYF
NA	NA	TRBV9	TRBJ1-3	TGTGCCAGCAGCGTAGCTGGGGGCCTCTCTGGAAACACCATATATTTT	CASSVAGGLSGNTIYF
NA	NA	TRBV28	TRBJ1-2	TGTGCCAGCAGTTTTTTTGACTATGGCTACACCTTC	CASSFFDYGYTF
NA	NA	TRBV19	TRBJ2-3	TGTGCCACCCGGGGCACTCGAGCAGATACGCAGTATTTT	CATRGTRADTQYF
NA	NA	TRBV7-2	TRBJ2-7	TGTGCCAGCAGCTGGACCTACGAGCAGTACTTC	CASSWTYEQYF